These 9 T cell receptor beta chains came from one sample sequenced in a study of response to subunit inactivated influenza vaccine. TCRdb re-analysed the RT-PCR reads in MiXCR, keeping a single row per CDR3 protein. The repertoire holds about 650,000 distinct CDR3 sequences, less than 15% seen once, with 7.5% to 8% in the top ten. The sample in question was PBMCs from blood, obtained 14 days before vaccination. All receptors derive from a man aged 45-65 years who received an inactivated influenza vaccine.

The gene calls are TRBV4-1 and TRBJ2-1, with 7 bases matching TRBD1. CDR3 length: 11 amino acids. The ends lost 5 bases at V and 14 bases at J; junction bases unmatched: 6. Germline V gene data show CDR1 as MGHRA and CDR2 as YSYEKL. The CDR3 nucleotides read TGCGCCAGCAGCGGAACAGGGGCGGAGTTCTTC. Translating it yields CASSGTGAEFF.

This sequence joins TRBV20-1 and TRBJ2-1; 12 nucleotides align to TRBD2. Germline V gene sequence: CDR1 DFQATT, CDR2 SNEGSKA (reference sequence). The CDR3 has 15 amino acids. J was trimmed by 4 bases and V by 6 bases; bases with no gene match: 7. CDR3 in amino acids: CSARRLAGAYNEQFF. In DNA, the CDR3 is TGCAGTGCAAGGAGACTAGCGGGGGCATACAATGAGCAGTTCTTC.

This chain uses TRBV6-5 with TRBJ2-5; 7 nucleotides line up with TRBD2. J gave up 2 bases and V 0 bases, and 6 bases lay outside the gene matches. CDR1 MNHEY and CDR2 SVGAGI come from the germline V gene. CDR3 length: 16 residues. DNA for the CDR3: TGTGCCAGCAGTTACTCTCTTGCTAGCGGACAAGAGACCCAGTACTTC. Translation: CASSYSLASGQETQYF.

The chain employs TRBV5-1 and TRBJ1-1; 7 bases are shared with TRBD1. This CDR3 contains 14 residues. Trimming took 0 bases from V and 3 from J; bases not matched to a gene: 2. Germline V gene lookup returns CDR1 SGHRS and CDR2 YFSETQ. This CDR3 is CASSLAGGDTEAFF. The CDR3 coding sequence is TGCGCCAGCAGCTTGGCAGGGGGAGACACTGAAGCTTTCTTT.

The sample holds a few counts of this clonotype. The J gene is TRBJ2-2, the V gene TRBV28; 10 nucleotides align to TRBD1. This CDR3 comprises 17 residues. J gave up 4 bases and V 6 bases, and 11 bases lay outside the gene matches. Looked up from germline, CDR1 is MDHEN and CDR2 is SYDVKM. CDR3 DNA sequence: TGTGCCAGCAGACGACTCAGACAGGGGGCCATCACCGGGGAGCTGTTTTTT. The encoded protein is CASRRLRQGAITGELFF.

This chain links TRBV2 with TRBJ2-7, with D possibly being TRBD2 (6 bases). The V gene lost 7 bases and the J gene lost 4 bases, with 14 bases spanning the gap. CDR1 is SNHLY and CDR2 is FYNNEI in the germline V gene. The CDR3 sequence is 13 residues long. DNA of the CDR3: TGTGCCAGCATCGGAGGGACTTCTTACGAGCAGTACTTC. It yields the protein CASIGGTSYEQYF.

The chain is built from TRBV3-1 and TRBJ1-5; D call uncertain. Germline CDR1 is LGHDT and CDR2 is YNNKEL (reference sequence). The CDR3 is 12 amino acids. Deletions cut 3 bases from V and 13 bases from J, with 13 bases between. The CDR3 protein is CASSHTTGPQHF. The CDR3 DNA reads TGTGCCAGCAGCCATACCACCGGACCTCAGCATTTT.

The chain has TRBV5-1 and TRBJ1-6; perhaps TRBD1 as D (5 bases). Trimming shortened V by 3 bases and J by 9 bases, and 16 bases separated the two germline ends. This CDR3 spans 15 amino acids. The germline CDR1 and CDR2 sequences are SGHRS and YFSETQ. The CDR3 here is CASSSGPNNLSPLHF. DNA for the CDR3: TGCGCCAGCAGCTCGGGACCGAACAACCTTTCACCCCTCCACTTT.

V is TRBV20-1 and J is TRBJ2-1; D remains unclear. The V gene's germline CDR1 is DFQATT and CDR2 SNEGSKA (reference sequence). Trimming took 7 bases from V and 8 from J, leaving 9 bases between them. The CDR3 has 10 amino acids. This CDR3 is CSVSNYEQFF. The CDR3 DNA is TGCAGTGTGAGTAACTATGAGCAGTTCTTC.